Listed here are 20 T cell receptor beta chains from one sample, sequenced in a study of blood T cell repertoires in COVID-19. Clones were read by immunoSEQ multiplex PCR, and TCRdb kept only the in-frame ones, dropping some. The sample holds 160,000 or so clones, 82% seen once. The material sequenced was peripheral blood. These receptors were collected from a woman in her seventies with acute or convalescent COVID-19.

The CDR3 coding sequence is TGTGCCAGCAGCTTGACAGACTATGGCTACACCTTC. This translates into CASSLTDYGYTF. The chain has TRBV5-4 and TRBJ1-2; D is undetermined. This CDR3 is built from 12 residues. CDR1 and CDR2 from the germline V gene are SGHNT and YYREEE (reference sequence). V was cut by 1 base and J by 3 bases, with 4 bases left in between.

V and J are TRBV2 and TRBJ1-2, with no clear D. Trimming left V 4 bases short and J 8 bases short, with 17 bases between. The germline gives CDR1 SNHLY, CDR2 FYNNEI. The CDR3 length is 14 residues. CDR3 protein: CASSADRATGGYTF. In nucleotides, the CDR3 is TGTGCCAGCAGTGCGGACCGCGCCACGGGGGGCTACACCTTC.

The chain is built from TRBV12-3 or TRBV12-4 and TRBJ1-1; no reliable D call. The CDR3 totals 13 residues. Trimming cost V 6 bases and J 6 bases, with 14 bases left between them. Here the CDR3 reads CASSREAISEAFF. The DNA for the CDR3 is TGTGCCAGCAGCCGCGAGGCCATCTCTGAAGCTTTCTTT.

This clone is a singleton in its sample. V gene TRBV6-5 combines with J gene TRBJ2-5; 8 bases map to TRBD1. J gave up 1 base and V 9 bases, and 4 bases lay outside the gene matches. Per germline, CDR1 MNHEY and CDR2 SVGAGI. CDR3 size: 13 residues. The CDR3 is CASQQGAQETQYF. CDR3 nucleotide sequence: TGTGCCAGTCAGCAGGGGGCCCAAGAGACCCAGTACTTC.

The genes are TRBV5-1 and TRBJ1-2; TRBD1 matches 9 bases. The CDR3 sequence is 14 residues long. Germline lookup yields CDR1 SGHRS and CDR2 YFSETQ. With 5 bases clipped from V and 3 bases from J, the junction kept 5 bases outside the gene matches. The CDR3 DNA sequence: TGCGCCAGCAGTTGGGACAGGGAGGACTATGGCTACACCTTC. Its protein is CASSWDREDYGYTF. Full variable domain (outside the CDR3, taken from reference TRBV5-1 and TRBJ1-2): KAGVTQTPRYLIKTRGQQVTLSCSPISGHRSVSWYQQTPGQGLQFLFEYFSETQRNKGNFPGRFSGRQFSNSRSEMNVSTLELGDSALYLCASSWDREDYGYTFGSGTRLTVV.

The V and J genes are TRBV5-1 and TRBJ1-1, with 7 bases aligning to TRBD1. The CDR3 contains 15 residues. Germline V lookup: CDR1 SGHRS, CDR2 YFSETQ. The V and J ends lost 0 bases and 2 bases, in that order; junction bases with no gene match: 4. This CDR3 is CASSLEGTANTEAFF. In DNA form, the CDR3 reads TGCGCCAGCAGCTTGGAGGGGACAGCCAACACTGAAGCTTTCTTT. Filled out from reference TRBV5-1 and TRBJ1-1, the complete variable domain reads KAGVTQTPRYLIKTRGQQVTLSCSPISGHRSVSWYQQTPGQGLQFLFEYFSETQRNKGNFPGRFSGRQFSNSRSEMNVSTLELGDSALYLCASSLEGTANTEAFFGQGTRLTVV.

The genes are TRBV4-3 and TRBJ1-1, with a possible D match to TRBD1 (5 bases). The CDR3 extends over 15 amino acids. Germline loops: CDR1 LGHNA, CDR2 YSLEER. Between the trimmed V and J ends, which lost 0 bases and 7 bases, there was a span of 15 bases. CDR3 coding DNA: TGCGCCAGCAGCCAAGATTTTGGGACTGGAGTTGAAGCTTTCTTT. Its protein product is CASSQDFGTGVEAFF.

V usage is TRBV28 and J usage is TRBJ2-2; no firm D call. The germline V gene has CDR1 MDHEN and CDR2 SYDVKM. Trimming took off 2 bases at V and 7 bases at J, with 8 bases between the two ends. This CDR3 spans 13 amino acids. The CDR3 coding sequence is TGTGCCAGCAGTTTACCCCACAGCGGGGAGCTGTTTTTT. Amino acids: CASSLPHSGELFF.

The chain carries TRBV2 and TRBJ1-2, with TRBD1 identical over 8 bases. Unmatched junction bases numbered 5, after V lost 2 bases and J lost 6 bases. This CDR3 comprises 14 residues. Germline V gene data show CDR1 as SNHLY and CDR2 as FYNNEI. The CDR3 nucleotides are TGTGCCAGCAGTGAACGACAGGGGACGGATGGCTACACCTTC. Its translation: CASSERQGTDGYTF.

The DNA for the CDR3 is TGTGCCAGCAGCGTAGAGGGGGCCTACGGAAACACCATATATTTT. The encoded protein is CASSVEGAYGNTIYF. J is TRBJ1-3 and V is TRBV9; 7 bases align to TRBD1. Trimming at V came to 0 bases and at J to 4 bases, leaving 4 bases not matched to a gene. The CDR3 sequence is 15 residues long. The germline V gene encodes CDR1 SGDLS and CDR2 YYNGEE.

The rearrangement links TRBV19 to TRBJ1-3; 8 bases fit TRBD1. The CDR3 length is 16 residues. V shed 8 bases and J 0 bases; nucleotides not matched to a gene: 9. Per germline, CDR1 LNHDA and CDR2 SQIVND (reference sequence). Here the CDR3 reads CASRRGQWDSGNTIYF. In DNA, the CDR3 is TGTGCCAGTCGCAGGGGGCAGTGGGACTCTGGAAACACCATATATTTT. Based on the CDR3 plus reference TRBV19 and TRBJ1-3, the full variable domain is DGGITQSPKYLFRKEGQNVTLSCEQNLNHDAMYWYRQDPGQGLRLIYYSQIVNDFQKGDIAEGYSVSREKKESFPLTVTSAQKNPTAFYLCASRRGQWDSGNTIYFGEGSWLTVV.

The chain joins TRBV12-3 or TRBV12-4 to TRBJ1-1; TRBD1 is a possible D gene (5 bases). The CDR3 contains 13 residues. With 6 bases removed from V and 1 base from J, the gap between germline ends came to 9 bases. The DNA for the CDR3 is TGTGCCAGCAGAGGGGAAGGGAACACTGAAGCTTTCTTT. It yields the protein CASRGEGNTEAFF.

V and J are TRBV7-3 and TRBJ1-1, with a tentative D call TRBD1 (6 bases). CDR1 and CDR2 from the germline V gene are SGHTA and FQGTGA. V lost 8 bases and J lost 1, with 11 bases in between. The CDR3 has 13 residues. As DNA, the CDR3 is TGTGCCAGCTCAGAAGGGGGGAACACTGAAGCTTTCTTT. This gives the protein CASSEGGNTEAFF.

The rearrangement joins TRBV29-1 to TRBJ1-1; tentatively, D is TRBD1 (5 bases). CDR3 length: 12 amino acids. Germline V gives CDR1 SQVTM, CDR2 ANQGSEA. Trimming cost V 4 bases and J 3 bases, with 9 bases left between them. CDR3 protein: CSVVGADTEAFF. The CDR3 DNA sequence: TGCAGCGTTGTAGGGGCGGACACTGAAGCTTTCTTT.

This clone appeared once. The gene calls are TRBV7-3 and TRBJ1-1, with D uncertain. This CDR3 has 15 amino acids. Trimming removed 4 bases from V and 0 bases from J, with 12 bases in between. CDR1 SGHTA and CDR2 FQGTGA come from the germline V gene. CDR3 loop: CASSSSTLMNTEAFF. Written as DNA, the CDR3 is TGTGCCAGCAGCTCGTCGACTCTTATGAACACTGAAGCTTTCTTT.

Comments on this clone: Other nucleotide sequences in the sample specify the same CDR3. The V and J genes are TRBV29-1 and TRBJ1-6, with D possibly being TRBD1 (6 bases). With 6 bases removed from V and 1 base from J, the gap between germline ends came to 10 bases. CDR1 SQVTM and CDR2 ANQGSEA come from the germline V gene. The CDR3 is made up of 14 amino acids. This chain's CDR3 is CSVRTGSYNSPLHF. CDR3 coding DNA: TGCAGCGTCCGAACAGGGTCCTATAATTCACCCCTCCACTTT.

Here the CDR3 reads CASSQTEVETQYF. The CDR3 DNA reads as TGTGCCAGCAGCCAGACTGAGGTGGAGACCCAGTACTTC. J is TRBJ2-5 and V is TRBV6-2 or TRBV6-3; D is undetermined. The CDR3 is made up of 13 amino acids. The germline V gene has CDR1 MNHEY and CDR2 SVGEGT. V was shortened by 6 bases and J by 5 bases, with 13 bases between the two germline ends.

The rearrangement links TRBV3-1 (or the pseudogene TRBV3-2) to TRBJ1-1; D may be TRBD1 (6 bases). The CDR3 extends over 11 amino acids. CDR1 LGHDT and CDR2 YNNKEL come from the germline V gene (reference sequence). Between the trimmed V and J ends, which lost 6 bases and 11 bases, there was a span of 13 bases. This CDR3 reads CASRGTGSAFF. The DNA of the CDR3 is TGTGCCAGCAGGGGAACAGGGTCGGCTTTCTTT.

The chain recombines TRBV29-1 with TRBJ1-4; the D gene is possibly TRBD1 (6 bases). The CDR3 has 13 amino acids. Between the trimmed V and J ends, which lost 5 bases and 0 bases, there was a span of 7 bases. Germline loops: CDR1 SQVTM, CDR2 ANQGSEA. The CDR3 DNA sequence: TGCAGCGTTAAGGGGGCAACTAATGAAAAACTGTTTTTT. Translation: CSVKGATNEKLFF. The full variable domain, completed using reference TRBV29-1 and TRBJ1-4, is SAVISQKPSRDICQRGTSLTIQCQVDSQVTMMFWYRQQPGQSLTLIATANQGSEATYESGFVIDKFPISRPNLTFSTLTVSNMSPEDSSIYLCSVKGATNEKLFFGSGTQLSVL.

This clone came up once. This sequence joins TRBV19 and TRBJ1-5, with 7 positions matching TRBD1. Germline loops: CDR1 LNHDA, CDR2 SQIVND (reference sequence). V was pared by 5 bases and J by 2 bases, with 9 bases of the junction left unmatched. The CDR3 extends over 16 amino acids. The CDR3 loop is CASSFQTGARNQPQHF. In DNA, the CDR3 is TGTGCCAGTAGTTTTCAAACAGGGGCCCGCAATCAGCCCCAGCATTTT.